This T cell receptor (beta chain) was obtained from a study of cytomegalovirus exposure and HLA in healthy donors (dated by TCRdb to the late 2010s). Concerning the study at large: An earlier analysis of several hundred of the donors reported 276 Gb of sequence data and 100 million to 120 million unique TCR beta sequences obtained from around 170 million T cells. An early release covering about 600 HLA-typed donors comprised about 300 gigabases of sequencing data and 85 million to 100 million unique TCR sequences. Of the approximately 400 genotyped donors, around 81% fell in the genetic ancestry cluster associated with self-reported Caucasian donors. The study was designed to test whether signatures of past pathogen exposure could be identified by cataloging public T cell receptors. The T cell repertoires of under 700 subjects were profiled by immunosequencing and related to cytomegalovirus serostatus. A separate validation cohort of approximately 120 different subjects was used in addition to the 666-subject first cohort. To predict cytomegalovirus infection status, the study brought together high-throughput TCR immunosequencing, statistical association of individual TCRs with disease status, and machine learning. To study patterns of TCR occurrence, a later analysis re-analyzed previously published TCR beta repertoires from around 700 donors and added high-resolution HLA genotyping. Rather than drawing on any new phenotypic data, the later analysis identified candidate immune exposures from TCR beta sequences and the way those sequences occurred across donors. In an earlier analysis of more than 550 of the donors, high-throughput TCR beta sequencing was used to judge whether each TCR beta V gene segment behaved as functional or pseudogenic. Donor age, sex, ethnicity and CMV serostatus were compiled together with the repertoire data. In a later genetic analysis, genome-wide SNP genotypes for about three fifths of the 666 donors were used, and that subset was treated as a discovery cohort. Every discovery cohort repertoire had been produced on one sequencing platform. HLA typing included class I and class II loci at four-digit resolution. The number of typed donors differed by locus: about 620-640 for A, B, C, DRB1 and DQB1; 522 for DQA1; fewer than 610 for DPA1; and 450 to 480 for DPB1. Four or five DR-DQ haplotypes were handled as single units for association and clustering because linkage in the cohort was strong. Across some 400 genotyped donors of the cohort, an average of roughly 250,000 unique TCR beta nucleotide sequences per donor were sequenced, and 15% to 20% of those sequences were non-productive. The investigation overall reported the following: Because some donors lacked HLA typing at each locus, the association tests relied only on the typed subset. Because counts were too low, around 18 rarely observed V segments, including chromosome 9 orphons, were left out of the earlier analysis of several hundred of the donors. The sequencing pipeline was judged likely to have produced a cluster of highly shared sequence variants as a technical artifact. A later analysis found that TCR association rates varied across HLA loci, with DRB1 alleles showing the most associated TCRs and HLA-C alleles the fewest. In a later analysis, most CMV-associated TCR beta chains were found to appear HLA-restricted, with HLA associations seemingly driven largely by CMV exposure. Across donors, most TCR sequences were observed very rarely, whereas some public TCRs were present in many individuals. Assigning TCR associations to individual alleles was difficult when HLA alleles, especially DR and DQ, strongly co-occurred. According to the authors, the approach could potentially be generalized to other disease states and immunological phenotypes. In a later analysis, several top co-occurrence clusters were reported to appear linked to parvovirus B19, influenza, CMV and Epstein-Barr virus. In vitro tests confirmed that three of the cytomegalovirus-associated TCR beta chains recognize cytomegalovirus antigens. In a later genetic analysis, fewer N-insertions in productive TCRs were reported among donors in an Asian-associated ancestry cluster than the roughly 700-donor mean. At a false discovery rate of 0.05, a later analysis linked approximately 18,000 TCR beta sequences to specific HLA alleles. Only TCR beta chains were sequenced in this cohort, and the absence of alpha or paired-chain data limited detectable features. In a later genetic analysis, a missense DCLRE1C variant was associated with V-gene and J-gene trimming of TCR beta chains, and the association was replicated in an independent cohort. A later analysis found that HLA-associated TCR beta chains were more clonally expanded and had lower generation probabilities than equally common non-associated chains. A further reported finding was that TCR beta sequences accurately predicted the HLA-A and HLA-B alleles for most subjects in the first cohort. Broadly in line with IMGT annotations, most TCR beta V segments showed up in productive rearrangements about 87% or about 30% of the time in an earlier analysis of several hundred of the donors. The study gave a list of 150 to 200 TCR beta chains associated with cytomegalovirus. Some IMGT-functional V segments, including TRBV6-2 and TRBV6-3, could not be told apart with the 87-base-pair reads, so those segments were excluded. For the cohort, immune exposure information was limited to CMV serostatus. Roughly uniform sequencing depth across donors was assumed in presence/absence analyses, although this assumption may not hold. Correlated functional status among segregating V segments might reflect linkage disequilibrium, but an unknown experimental factor could not be ruled out. The classifier was reported to diagnose cytomegalovirus status with high specificity and sensitivity in both the original and validation cohorts.

The cohort was made up of several hundred healthy bone marrow donors. At the time of sampling, all cohort members were nominally healthy, though unrecorded immune exposures were likely present. The donor tested CMV seronegative, placing the donor among the 350 to 400 seronegative members of the cohort. A peripheral blood sample was provided by each donor, and peripheral blood mononuclear cells were used for TCR beta sequencing. The Qiagen DNeasy Blood Extraction Kit was used to extract genomic DNA from the blood cell samples. V drops 1 base and J drops 7 bases, leaving 13 bases in between. In the germline V gene, CDR1 corresponds to SGHTA and CDR2 to FQGNSA. Inclusive of the bounding cysteine and phenylalanine, the CDR3 is 15 residues long. Just CDR3 DNA is preserved here, 45 bases in frame from base 1. This clone occurred once. Its cognate antigen has yet to be identified. Per-base quality was not reported, and no clone a single base away is much larger than it.

The receptor library was made with the immunoSEQ multiplex PCR assay. For the multiplex PCR, a mixture combining 60 forward primers for TCR Vbeta segments and 13 reverse primers for TCR Jbeta segments was used. The CDR3 region of rearranged TCR beta genes was amplified from genomic DNA by a multiplex PCR assay. Amplified TCR beta libraries were sequenced as 87-base-pair reads on the Illumina HiSeq System. In the original analysis: A later analysis tallied 80 million to 95 million unique TCR beta chains across the 650 to 750 repertoires, and around 10 million of those chains were shared by two or more donors. Raw reads were error-corrected and collapsed into unique sequences by a nearest-neighbor algorithm in which closely related sequences were merged to remove PCR and sequencing errors. To assign V, D and J gene segments, CDR3 sequences were aligned to IMGT reference sequences. Each retained sequence needed at least a six-nucleotide match to both a V gene segment and a J gene segment. A rearrangement counted as productive if the CDR3 had no stop codons and remained in frame with V and J, and every other rearrangement counted as non-productive. CDR3 was defined according to IMGT convention as the region running from the second conserved V-encoded cysteine to the conserved J-encoded phenylalanine. In an earlier analysis of approximately 500 of the donors, sequences lacking an unambiguous match to a single V gene segment were excluded. In an earlier analysis of roughly 600 of the donors, a V segment was called functional when productive rearrangements were above 56.7%, and segregating when the standard deviation between donors exceeded 5%. To diagnose cytomegalovirus status from the catalog of TCR beta chain sequences, a statistical classification framework was built. In a later analysis, V and J genes were assigned by comparing TCR nucleotide sequences against IMGT/GENE-DB human TR gene sequences. A later analysis assigned CDR3 sequences and most-parsimonious VDJ recombination scenarios with the TCRdist pipeline. In a later analysis, each TCR beta chain was defined by its CDR3 amino acid sequence together with its V-gene family, and reads lacking a unique V-gene family were excluded. A later analysis removed 550 to 700 highly shared, low-generation-probability nucleotide sequences to deal with suspected cross-contamination and a sequencing artifact. In a later analysis, a clonal expansion index was calculated for each public chain from normalized within-repertoire ranks of inferred template counts. A later analysis computed generation probabilities with a VDJ recombination model fitted to out-of-frame rearrangements, and checked the results against IGoR. In a later analysis, hypergeometric tests were used to score TCR-TCR, TCR-HLA and TCR-CMV co-occurrence, with a repertoire-size bias correction applied to TCR pairs. To estimate false discovery rates, a later analysis permuted the HLA or CMV assignments 20 times. A later analysis grouped co-occurring TCRs with DBSCAN, adding TCRdist sequence similarity when clustering within HLA-allele-positive subsets. Repertoires with fewer than 30,000 or more than 120,000 public chains were left out of co-occurrence clustering, as were a handful of repertoires with anomalous nucleotide sharing. The table comes from immuneACCESS by way of TCRdb, which keeps in-frame sequences with V and J called. Part of the clones is missing from these tables; in studies checked, under half for an unresolved V gene and the rest for unknown reasons. V and J calls and clone size are those listed in that table; D and trimming were worked out from the DNA. The table for this sample lists approximately 50,000 clones; about 80% of them were counted only once. Together, the top ten hold around 4.7% of the sample.

Specimen: PBMCs. This TCR came from a man between 25 and 39 years old in good health and CMV-seronegative. The V and J genes are TRBV7-2 and TRBJ2-2; the D segment could be TRBD1, given 6 matching bases. At the DNA level, the sequence is TGTGCCAGCAGCTTAGAGGGCAGGGGTATCGGGGAGCTGTTTTTT. Translated, this is CASSLEGRGIGELFF.